This is a list of T cell receptor beta chains from one sample in a study of a mutant IDH1 vaccine in newly diagnosed glioma. These TCRs' antigens remain unknown. Sequencing used immunoSEQ multiplex PCR; TCRdb keeps in-frame clones, though not all of them. Among approximately 60,000 clones, roughly 81% were seen once, and the ten largest hold about 8.8%. The sequenced sample was PBMCs, obtained from a glioma patient whose treatment included an IDH1 peptide vaccine. The receptor set was obtained from a woman in her thirties or forties with glioma. Some clones in this sample may be carry-over from other donors' samples. Each CDR3 is given with its conserved first and last residue. Fields, in order: D gene, V gene, J gene, clone size, CDR3 protein, CDR3 DNA. A D gene is named only where the DNA matches it firmly. Clone sizes are given selectively: once, few, many, or a class where the clone is expanded.

>NA|TRBV30|TRBJ1-1|NA
CAWINPQRNTEAFF
TGTGCCTGGATCAACCCCCAGAGAAACACTGAAGCTTTCTTT
>TRBD1|TRBV5-1|TRBJ1-6|NA
CASSLAGAGGRSYNSPLHF
TGCGCCAGCAGCTTGGCCGGAGCAGGGGGAAGATCCTATAATTCACCCCTCCACTTT
>NA|TRBV7-2|TRBJ1-5|NA
CASSETVVSNQPQHF
TGTGCCAGCAGCGAGACAGTAGTTAGCAATCAGCCCCAGCATTTT
>NA|TRBV27|TRBJ2-7|NA
CASQGTTRSSEQYF
TGTGCCAGCCAGGGTACCACCCGCTCGAGTGAGCAGTACTTC
>NA|TRBV7-9|TRBJ1-5|NA
CASSLGVTAGNQPQHF
TGTGCCAGCAGCTTAGGCGTCACGGCAGGCAATCAGCCCCAGCATTTT
>TRBD2|TRBV13|TRBJ2-1|few
CASSSERGGINEQFF
TGTGCCAGCAGCTCCGAGCGGGGGGGCATCAATGAGCAGTTCTTC
>TRBD2|TRBV5-6|TRBJ2-2|NA
CASSWGLAGTGTGELFF
TGTGCCAGCAGCTGGGGACTAGCGGGGACCGGCACCGGGGAGCTGTTTTTT
>NA|TRBV6-5|TRBJ1-2|once
CASSYGIADGYTF
TGTGCCAGCAGTTACGGGATTGCGGATGGCTACACCTTC
>NA|TRBV7-2|TRBJ1-4|NA
CASSLTALGGTNEKLFF
TGTGCCAGCAGCTTAACTGCCTTGGGGGGAACTAATGAAAAACTGTTTTTT
>NA|TRBV6-1|TRBJ1-5|NA
CASSELKGQGDQPQHF
TGTGCCAGCAGTGAATTGAAGGGTCAGGGTGATCAGCCCCAGCATTTT
>TRBD2|TRBV5-6|TRBJ2-7|NA
CASSGGGNYEQYF
TGTGCCAGCTCCGGGGGGGGTAACTACGAGCAGTACTTC
>NA|TRBV4-2|TRBJ1-4|NA
CASSPGGEKLFF
TGTGCCAGCAGCCCCGGCGGGGAAAAACTGTTTTTT
>NA|TRBV29-1|TRBJ2-7|NA
CSVMFGNYEQYF
TGCAGCGTTATGTTTGGGAACTACGAGCAGTACTTC
>NA|TRBV7-8|TRBJ1-3|NA
CASSSLREAGNTIYF
TGTGCCAGCAGCTCCCTGAGGGAAGCTGGAAACACCATATATTTT
>NA|TRBV7-2|TRBJ2-3|NA
CASSYRVALEDTQYF
TGTGCCAGCAGTTACCGGGTAGCTCTGGAGGATACGCAGTATTTT
>NA|TRBV25-1|TRBJ2-5|NA
CASSEGAGREAETQYF
TGTGCCAGCAGTGAAGGGGCAGGGCGGGAAGCTGAGACCCAGTACTTC
>TRBD2|TRBV7-2|TRBJ2-1|few
CASSALPGLAGVREQFF
TGTGCCAGCAGCGCGCTTCCGGGACTAGCGGGGGTTCGAGAGCAGTTCTTC
>TRBD1|TRBV30|TRBJ1-6|NA
CAWSRDSRTPLHF
TGTGCCTGGAGCCGGGACAGTAGAACGCCCCTCCACTTT
>TRBD1|TRBV5-4|TRBJ1-2|NA
CASSSPGQGDYGYTF
TGTGCCAGCAGCTCTCCGGGACAGGGTGACTATGGCTACACCTTC
>NA|TRBV20-1|TRBJ1-1|NA
CSARGTGRAFF
TGCAGTGCTAGGGGTACAGGGAGGGCTTTCTTT
>NA|TRBV21-1|TRBJ1-6|NA
CASSKEDPPCTANSPLHF
TGTGCCAGCAGCAAAGAGGATCCTCCGTGTACGGCTAATTCACCCCTCCACTTT
>TRBD1|TRBV7-9|TRBJ1-5|NA
CASTQSGTGGPQPQHF
TGTGCCAGCACTCAATCCGGGACAGGGGGTCCTCAGCCCCAGCATTTT
>TRBD1|TRBV30|TRBJ1-3|NA
CAGRTGPGGNTIYF
TGTGCCGGGAGGACAGGGCCGGGTGGAAACACCATATATTTT
>NA|TRBV7-9|TRBJ2-1|few
CASSLELDHNEQFF
TGTGCCAGCAGCTTAGAACTGGACCACAATGAGCAGTTCTTC
>NA|TRBV7-9|TRBJ2-4|NA
CASSLETNLAKNIQYF
TGTGCCAGCAGCTTAGAAACCAACCTAGCCAAAAACATTCAGTACTTC
>NA|TRBV5-1|TRBJ2-7|NA
CASSLDGRHEQYF
TGCGCCAGCAGCTTGGATGGGCGTCACGAGCAGTACTTC
>NA|TRBV9|TRBJ1-3|NA
CASSVDGSSGNTIYF
TGTGCCAGCAGCGTAGATGGCTCCTCTGGAAACACCATATATTTT
>TRBD1|TRBV10-3|TRBJ2-1|NA
CAISESGQGLNYNEQFF
TGTGCCATCAGTGAGTCGGGACAGGGGCTAAACTACAATGAGCAGTTCTTC